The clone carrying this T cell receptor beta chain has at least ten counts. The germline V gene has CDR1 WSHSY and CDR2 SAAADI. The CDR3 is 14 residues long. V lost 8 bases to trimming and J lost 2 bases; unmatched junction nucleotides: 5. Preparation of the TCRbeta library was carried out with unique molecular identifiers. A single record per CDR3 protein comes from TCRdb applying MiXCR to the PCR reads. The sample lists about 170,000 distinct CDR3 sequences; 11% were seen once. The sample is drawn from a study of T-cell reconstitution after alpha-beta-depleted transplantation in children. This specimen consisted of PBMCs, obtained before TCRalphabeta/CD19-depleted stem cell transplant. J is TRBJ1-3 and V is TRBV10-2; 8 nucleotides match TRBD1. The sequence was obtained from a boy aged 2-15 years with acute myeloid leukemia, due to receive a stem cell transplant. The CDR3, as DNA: TGCGCCAGCGCGGAACAGGGGGCTGGAAACACCATATATTTT. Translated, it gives CASAEQGAGNTIYF.